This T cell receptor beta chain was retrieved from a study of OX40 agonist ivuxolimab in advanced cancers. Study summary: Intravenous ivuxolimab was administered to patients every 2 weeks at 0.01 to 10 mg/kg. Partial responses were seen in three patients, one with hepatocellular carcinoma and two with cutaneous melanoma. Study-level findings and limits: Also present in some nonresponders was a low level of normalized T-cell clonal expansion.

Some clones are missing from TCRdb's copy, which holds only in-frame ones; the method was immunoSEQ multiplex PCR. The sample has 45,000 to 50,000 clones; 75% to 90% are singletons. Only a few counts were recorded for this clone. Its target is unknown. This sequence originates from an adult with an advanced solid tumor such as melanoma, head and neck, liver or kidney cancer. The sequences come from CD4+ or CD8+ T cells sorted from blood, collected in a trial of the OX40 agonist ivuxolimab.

The CDR3 DNA reads as TGTGCCAGCAGCTTTCCTGGGGGGTGGCTCCAATTTAACTATGGCTACACCTTC. Translated, it gives CASSFPGGWLQFNYGYTF. The gene calls are TRBV7-2 and TRBJ1-2, with a tentative D call TRBD1 (5 bases). Germline lookup yields CDR1 SGHTA and CDR2 FQGNSA. This CDR3 contains 18 residues. V was clipped by 3 bases and J by 1 base, with 21 bases between them.